This TCR beta chain came from a study of blood T cell repertoires in COVID-19. About the study: The analysed material was cDNA or gDNA that came from T cells, B-cell-depleted T cells, or PBMCs.

Only in-frame clones appear in the TCRdb table, and some are missing; sequencing was by immunoSEQ multiplex PCR. The sample lists under 200,000 clones, roughly 84% seen once, with 12% to 15% in the top ten. Trimming removed 4 bases at V and 0 bases at J, with 15 bases between. The CDR3 has 16 amino acids. CDR1 LGHNA and CDR2 YSLEER come from the germline V gene. The chain joins TRBV4-3 to TRBJ1-2; D is perhaps TRBD1 (6 bases). The TCR originated in a man aged 18 to 30 with active or convalescent COVID-19. The specimen was peripheral blood. CDR3 in amino acids: CASSLSWTEANYGYTF. The CDR3 nucleotides are TGCGCCAGCAGCCTCTCCTGGACAGAAGCTAACTATGGCTACACCTTC.